A single sample gave rise to the 23 T cell receptor beta chains below, sequenced in a study of post-analysis software for immune sequencing data (dated by TCRdb to about 2015). These receptors' antigens are unknown. The library was built by means of PCR. The sequencer listed for this sample is Illumina HiSeq 2500. To reduce PCR and sequencing biases, unique molecular identifiers were incorporated into the TCR beta cDNA libraries. The public reads were reprocessed in TCRdb via fastp at Q25 and MiXCR, keeping in-frame beta chains. CDR3 protein sequences are deduplicated, and each keeps its most common genes and DNA. The sample contains hundreds of thousands of distinct CDR3 sequences, roughly 40% of them found a single time. In total, the top ten clones hold approximately 7.1% of the sample. What the research found in general, with its limitations: Significantly higher frequencies in patients than in controls were found for about 5 TRBV segments, including TRBV5-6, TRBV5-1 and TRBV20-1.

Sequencing used blood. Receptors were obtained from a girl aged 2 to 9 with multiple sclerosis.

This clonotype was seen a few times. The chain links TRBV6-2 or TRBV6-3 to TRBJ2-7; possibly TRBD2 for D (5 bases). CDR3 length equals 14 residues. Germline V CDR1 and CDR2: MNHEY, SVGEGT. Trimming left V 8 bases short and J 0 bases short, with 14 bases between. The CDR3 DNA reads as TGTGCCAGCGGCGGAGGCGAGAGCTCCTACGAGCAGTACTTC. Protein: CASGGGESSYEQYF.

V is TRBV7-2 and J is TRBJ2-1; possible D gene TRBD2, 5 bases. The V end lost 4 bases, the J end lost 8 bases, and 21 bases lay between the germline ends. The CDR3 length is 16 residues. The germline V gene encodes CDR1 SGHTA and CDR2 FQGNSA. This CDR3 is CASSSTAAVPDDEQFF. The CDR3 nucleotides read TGTGCCAGCAGCTCAACTGCAGCGGTCCCTGACGATGAGCAGTTCTTC.

This clonotype was counted between two and nine times. The chain recombines TRBV20-1 with TRBJ1-5, with D perhaps matching TRBD1 (6 bases). Germline CDR1 is DFQATT and CDR2 is SNEGSKA (reference sequence). The CDR3 extends over 16 amino acids. V was trimmed by 0 bases and J by 4 bases, leaving 16 bases between them. The CDR3 here is CSARDLPGTWNQPQHF. For the CDR3, the DNA is TGCAGTGCTAGAGATCTTCCCGGGACATGGAATCAGCCCCAGCATTTT.

V and J are TRBV27 and TRBJ1-2; 8 nucleotides align to TRBD1. The CDR3 consists of 14 residues. Germline V lookup: CDR1 MNHEY, CDR2 SMNVEV (reference sequence). With V trimmed by 4 bases and J by 3 bases, 4 bases remained unmatched. CDR3 sequence: CASSSDRGYYGYTF. Here the CDR3 DNA reads TGTGCCAGCAGTTCCGACAGGGGCTACTATGGCTACACCTTC.

The CDR3 nucleotides read TGTGCCAGCACCGTCTGGGGAAAAGAGACCCAGTACTTC. Protein: CASTVWGKETQYF. The chain carries TRBV6-5 and TRBJ2-5; D gene unclear. Germline assignment: CDR1 MNHEY and CDR2 SVGAGI. Trimming left V 7 bases short and J 3 bases short, with 12 bases between. The CDR3 totals 13 residues.

The chain is built from TRBV5-6 and TRBJ2-1, with 8 bases identical to TRBD1. V shed 6 bases, J shed 5 bases, and the junction held 10 bases outside the gene matches. Germline-derived CDR1 and CDR2 are SGHDT and YYEEEE. The CDR3 has 15 amino acids. The CDR3 reads CASTLRGPGDNEQFF. CDR3 coding DNA: TGTGCCAGCACCCTCAGGGGGCCAGGGGACAATGAGCAGTTCTTC.

The genes are TRBV27 and TRBJ1-2, with 7 nucleotides matching TRBD1. This CDR3 spans 14 amino acids. Germline V CDR1 and CDR2: MNHEY, SMNVEV (reference sequence). The ends lost 5 bases at V and 2 bases at J; junction bases unmatched: 5. Here the CDR3 DNA reads TGTGCCAGCAGTGTATACAGGGGAAACTATGGCTACACCTTC. Translating gives CASSVYRGNYGYTF.

The chain is built from TRBV25-1 and TRBJ1-1; D not certain. The CDR3 runs to 17 residues. Germline assignment: CDR1 MGHDK and CDR2 SYGVNS. V was clipped by 7 bases and J by 1 base, with 22 bases between them. CDR3 coding DNA: TGTGCCAGCACCGCAACGGTCGGGGTTTGGTCGAACACTGAAGCTTTCTTT. This encodes CASTATVGVWSNTEAFF.

This clonotype was picked up a small number of times. This rearrangement joins TRBV7-9 to TRBJ2-7, with TRBD1 matching over 7 bases. This CDR3 has 12 amino acids. The germline V gene encodes CDR1 SEHNR and CDR2 FQNEAQ (reference sequence). The V and J ends lost 6 bases and 6 bases, in that order; junction bases with no gene match: 5. CDR3 DNA: TGTGCCAGCAGATATACAGGGGCCGAGCAGTACTTC. It translates to CASRYTGAEQYF.

The rearrangement uses TRBV7-6 and TRBJ2-7; weak D call: TRBD2 (6 bases). This CDR3 spans 15 amino acids. Germline V gives CDR1 SGHVS, CDR2 FNYEAQ. V was trimmed by 5 bases and J by 3 bases, leaving 17 bases between them. CDR3 residues: CASSPRQGGLYEQYF. CDR3 in DNA: TGTGCCAGCAGCCCACGCCAGGGAGGACTCTACGAGCAGTACTTC.

The chain recombines TRBV29-1 with TRBJ2-1, with 7 positions matching TRBD2. The CDR3 has 12 residues. Germline V CDR1 and CDR2: SQVTM, ANQGSEA. The V segment lost 6 bases and the J segment 5 bases; nucleotides outside the gene matches: 4. The CDR3 bases are TGCAGCGTGGGGGGGACTAACAATGAGCAGTTCTTC. It encodes CSVGGTNNEQFF.

The chain has TRBV19 and TRBJ1-6; D is unresolved. V gave up 6 bases and J gave up 7 bases, with 13 bases separating them. CDR1 is LNHDA and CDR2 is SQIVND in the germline V gene (reference sequence). This CDR3 spans 14 amino acids. CDR3 coding DNA: TGTGCCAGTAGAGGCTTGTTCGGGAATTCACCCCTCCACTTT. Protein: CASRGLFGNSPLHF.

This sequence joins TRBV10-3 and TRBJ2-7; a possible D gene is TRBD1 (6 bases). CDR1 and CDR2 from the germline V gene are ENHRY and SYGVKD. V shed 6 bases and J shed 3 bases, with 18 bases lying between them. The length of the CDR3 is 15 residues. CDR3 DNA: TGTGCCATCAGCCCCGCCGGGACACGGGGCTACGAGCAGTACTTC. Its translation is CAISPAGTRGYEQYF.

The chain is built from TRBV20-1 and TRBJ2-7, with TRBD2 matching over 11 bases. The CDR3 length is 16 residues. Germline loops: CDR1 DFQATT, CDR2 SNEGSKA (reference sequence). The J segment lost 3 bases and the V segment lost 4 bases, leaving 11 bases of the junction unmatched. The CDR3 DNA reads TGCAGTGCTAAATTACCGGGACTAGCGGTTGGCTACGAGCAGTACTTC. It specifies CSAKLPGLAVGYEQYF.

This clonotype was seen just once. This rearrangement joins TRBV6-6 to TRBJ2-1; tentative D call: TRBD1 (6 bases). V lost 8 bases to trimming and J lost 4 bases, with 12 bases between them. Germline assignment: CDR1 MNHNY and CDR2 SVGAGI (reference sequence). CDR3 length: 13 amino acids. The CDR3 is CASLNRDYNEQFF. Here the CDR3 DNA reads TGTGCCAGCCTAAACAGGGATTACAATGAGCAGTTCTTC.

The chain uses TRBV27 and TRBJ2-5, with 10 positions matching TRBD1. Losses at the gene ends were 1 base for V and 11 bases for J; bases not matched to a gene: 13. Germline values: CDR1 MNHEY, CDR2 SMNVEV (reference sequence). CDR3 size: 16 residues. The CDR3 reads CASSLYGTGVPYGQYF. DNA of the CDR3: TGTGCCAGCAGTTTATACGGGACAGGGGTCCCCTACGGGCAGTACTTC.

This sequence joins TRBV20-1 and TRBJ1-1; 7 bases are a match to TRBD1. The CDR3 covers 12 residues. J gave up 4 bases and V 6 bases, and 5 bases lay outside the gene matches. From germline, CDR1 is DFQATT and CDR2 SNEGSKA (reference sequence). In DNA form, the CDR3 reads TGCAGTGCCCAGGCAGGGGGCACTGAAGCTTTCTTT. It translates to CSAQAGGTEAFF.

The chain combines TRBV20-1 with TRBJ2-7; no clear D gene. CDR3 length: 15 amino acids. From germline, CDR1 is DFQATT and CDR2 SNEGSKA (reference sequence). V lost 0 bases and J lost 10, with 22 bases in between. This chain's CDR3 is CSARDGRTSGGSQYF. The CDR3 region has the DNA TGCAGTGCTAGAGATGGACGGACCTCGGGTGGGTCCCAGTACTTC.

As for this clonotype: This may arise from a read error, as a much more abundant clone is one base away. This chain links TRBV5-5 with TRBJ2-4, with a tentative D call TRBD1 (6 bases). CDR1 and CDR2 from the germline V gene are SGHKS and YYEKEE (reference sequence). V was pared by 4 bases and J by 0 bases, with 11 bases between. This CDR3 is 15 amino acids long. The CDR3 here is CASSATGPAKNIQYF. CDR3 bases: TGTGCCAGCAGCGCAACAGGGCCAGCCAAAAACATTCAGTACTTC.

This clonotype was seen a handful of times. The CDR3 sequence is CSARPLAEAYEQYF. CDR3 bases: TGCAGTGCTAGACCTCTAGCGGAAGCCTACGAGCAGTACTTC. The chain is built from TRBV20-1 and TRBJ2-7, with 7 bases identical to TRBD2. The V segment lost 2 bases and the J segment 2 bases; nucleotides outside the gene matches: 6. This CDR3 spans 14 amino acids. Germline V gene sequence: CDR1 DFQATT, CDR2 SNEGSKA (reference sequence).

The chain has TRBV20-1 and TRBJ2-1; maybe TRBD2 (6 bases). Trimming removed 3 bases at V and 5 bases at J, with 17 bases between. Germline values: CDR1 DFQATT, CDR2 SNEGSKA (reference sequence). This CDR3 has 15 residues. The CDR3 DNA follows: TGCAGTGCTAGTTCCCACCAGCGGGCCAACAATGAGCAGTTCTTC. Residues: CSASSHQRANNEQFF.

For the CDR3, the DNA is TGCAGTGCTAGCCAGGGCTCGCTTGGGGATACGCAGTATTTT. It encodes CSASQGSLGDTQYF. The V call is TRBV20-1, the J call TRBJ2-3, with D possibly TRBD1 on 5 matching bases. Germline V gene data show CDR1 as DFQATT and CDR2 as SNEGSKA (reference sequence). V was cut by 3 bases and J by 6 bases, with 16 bases left in between. This CDR3 comprises 14 residues.

V usage is TRBV5-6 and J usage is TRBJ2-5; the match to TRBD1 covers 9 bases. This CDR3 region has 14 residues. The J segment lost 6 bases and the V segment lost 2 bases, leaving 5 bases of the junction unmatched. From germline, CDR1 is SGHDT and CDR2 YYEEEE. Here the CDR3 DNA reads TGTGCCAGCAGCTTCGGACAGGGGATCCAGACCCAGTACTTC. Amino acid sequence: CASSFGQGIQTQYF.